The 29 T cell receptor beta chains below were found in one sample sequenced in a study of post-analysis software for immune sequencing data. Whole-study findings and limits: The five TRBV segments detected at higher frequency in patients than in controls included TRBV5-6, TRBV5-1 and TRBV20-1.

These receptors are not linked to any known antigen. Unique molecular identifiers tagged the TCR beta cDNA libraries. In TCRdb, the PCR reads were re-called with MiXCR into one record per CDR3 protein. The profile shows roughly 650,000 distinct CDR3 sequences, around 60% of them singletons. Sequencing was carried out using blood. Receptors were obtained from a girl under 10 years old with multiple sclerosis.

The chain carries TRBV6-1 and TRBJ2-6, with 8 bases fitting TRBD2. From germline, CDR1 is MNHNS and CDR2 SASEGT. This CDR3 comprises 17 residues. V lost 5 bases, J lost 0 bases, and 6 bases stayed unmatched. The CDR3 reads CASSRVAGGSGANVLTF. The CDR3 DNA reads TGTGCCAGCAGTCGAGTGGCGGGGGGCTCTGGGGCCAACGTCCTGACTTTC.

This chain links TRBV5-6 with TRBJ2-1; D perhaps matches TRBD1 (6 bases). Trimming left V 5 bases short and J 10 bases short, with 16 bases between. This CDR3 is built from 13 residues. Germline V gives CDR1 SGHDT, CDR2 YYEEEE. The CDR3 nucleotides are TGTGCCAGCAGTATTGCAGGGGATGGAGAGCAGTTCTTC. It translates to CASSIAGDGEQFF.

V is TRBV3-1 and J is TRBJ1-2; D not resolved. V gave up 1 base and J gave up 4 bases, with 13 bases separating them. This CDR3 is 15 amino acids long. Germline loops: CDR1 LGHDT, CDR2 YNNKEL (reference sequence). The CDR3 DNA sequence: TGTGCCAGCAGCCAAGCTACGCGCCTTTCCTATGGCTACACCTTC. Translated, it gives CASSQATRLSYGYTF.

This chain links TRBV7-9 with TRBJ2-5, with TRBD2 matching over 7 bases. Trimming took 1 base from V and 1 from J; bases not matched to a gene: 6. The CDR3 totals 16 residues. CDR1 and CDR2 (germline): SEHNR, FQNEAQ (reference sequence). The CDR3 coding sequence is TGTGCCAGCAGCTTAGGTGCGGGGGAGATCCAAGAGACCCAGTACTTC. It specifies CASSLGAGEIQETQYF.

For the CDR3, the DNA is TGCGCCAGCAGCTTGCAGGCCGGGAATGAGCAGTTCTTC. Protein product: CASSLQAGNEQFF. The chain has TRBV5-1 and TRBJ2-1; D is uncertain. V dropped 1 base and J dropped 7 bases, with 9 bases sitting between them. Germline V gene data show CDR1 as SGHRS and CDR2 as YFSETQ. The CDR3 has 13 residues.

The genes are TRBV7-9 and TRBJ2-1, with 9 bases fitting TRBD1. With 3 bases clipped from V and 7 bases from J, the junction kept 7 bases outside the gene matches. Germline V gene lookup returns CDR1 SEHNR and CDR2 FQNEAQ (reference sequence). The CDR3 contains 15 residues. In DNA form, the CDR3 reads TGTGCCAGCAGCTTTTCACAGGGGGCGAGGAATGAGCAGTTCTTC. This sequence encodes CASSFSQGARNEQFF.

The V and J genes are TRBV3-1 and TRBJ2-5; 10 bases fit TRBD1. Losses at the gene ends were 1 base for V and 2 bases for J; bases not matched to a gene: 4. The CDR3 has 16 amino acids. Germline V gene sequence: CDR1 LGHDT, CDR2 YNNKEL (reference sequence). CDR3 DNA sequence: TGTGCCAGCAGCCAAGGATGGACAGGGGGACAAGAGACCCAGTACTTC. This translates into CASSQGWTGGQETQYF.

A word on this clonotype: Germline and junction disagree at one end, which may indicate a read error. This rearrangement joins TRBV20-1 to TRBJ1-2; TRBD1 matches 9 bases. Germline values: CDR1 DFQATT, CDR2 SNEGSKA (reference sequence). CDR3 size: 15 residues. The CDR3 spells CGATPGQGLIYGYTF. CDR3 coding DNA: TGCGGTGCTACTCCGGGACAGGGTCTCATCTATGGCTACACCTTC.

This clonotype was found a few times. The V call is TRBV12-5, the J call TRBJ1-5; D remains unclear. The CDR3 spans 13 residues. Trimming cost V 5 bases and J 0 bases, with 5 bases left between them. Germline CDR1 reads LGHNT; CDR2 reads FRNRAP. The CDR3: CASGTGSNQPQHF. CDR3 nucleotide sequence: TGTGCTAGTGGTACCGGTAGCAATCAGCCCCAGCATTTT.

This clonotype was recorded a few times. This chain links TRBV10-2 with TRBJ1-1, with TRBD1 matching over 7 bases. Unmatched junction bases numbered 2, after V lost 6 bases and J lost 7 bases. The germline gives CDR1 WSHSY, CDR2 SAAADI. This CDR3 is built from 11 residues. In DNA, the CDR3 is TGCGCCAGCAGGGGGACAGTTGAAGCTTTCTTT. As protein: CASRGTVEAFF.

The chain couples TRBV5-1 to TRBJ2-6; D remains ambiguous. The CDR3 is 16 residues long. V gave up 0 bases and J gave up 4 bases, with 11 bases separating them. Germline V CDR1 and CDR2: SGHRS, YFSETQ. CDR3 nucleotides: TGCGCCAGCAGCTTGGAACCGAGGCGGGGGGCCAACGTCCTGACTTTC. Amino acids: CASSLEPRRGANVLTF.

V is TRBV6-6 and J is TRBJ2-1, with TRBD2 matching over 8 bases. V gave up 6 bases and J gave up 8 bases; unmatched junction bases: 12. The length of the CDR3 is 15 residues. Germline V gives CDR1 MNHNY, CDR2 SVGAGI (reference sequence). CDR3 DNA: TGTGCCAGCAGCCCCGGGACTAGTAGCGCCTATGAGCAGTTCTTC. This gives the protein CASSPGTSSAYEQFF.

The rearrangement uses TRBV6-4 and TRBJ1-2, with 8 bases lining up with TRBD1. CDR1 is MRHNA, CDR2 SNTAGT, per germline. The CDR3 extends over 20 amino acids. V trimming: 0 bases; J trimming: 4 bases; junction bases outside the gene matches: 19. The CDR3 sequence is CASSDSVGQGAPIRGYGYTF. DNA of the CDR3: TGTGCCAGCAGTGACTCGGTTGGTCAGGGGGCGCCGATTCGTGGCTATGGCTACACCTTC.

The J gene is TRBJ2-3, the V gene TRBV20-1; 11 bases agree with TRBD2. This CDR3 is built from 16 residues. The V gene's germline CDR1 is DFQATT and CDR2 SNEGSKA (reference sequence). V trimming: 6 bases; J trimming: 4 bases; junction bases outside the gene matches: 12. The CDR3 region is CSAPRSGGAPADTQYF. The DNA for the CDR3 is TGCAGTGCACCTCGTAGCGGGGGGGCCCCTGCAGATACGCAGTATTTT.

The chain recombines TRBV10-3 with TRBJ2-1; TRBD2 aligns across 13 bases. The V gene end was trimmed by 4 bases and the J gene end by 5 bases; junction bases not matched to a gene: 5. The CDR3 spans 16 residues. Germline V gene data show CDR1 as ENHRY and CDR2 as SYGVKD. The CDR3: CAISVSTSGGDNEQFF. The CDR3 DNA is TGTGCCATCAGTGTATCTACTAGCGGGGGGGACAATGAGCAGTTCTTC.

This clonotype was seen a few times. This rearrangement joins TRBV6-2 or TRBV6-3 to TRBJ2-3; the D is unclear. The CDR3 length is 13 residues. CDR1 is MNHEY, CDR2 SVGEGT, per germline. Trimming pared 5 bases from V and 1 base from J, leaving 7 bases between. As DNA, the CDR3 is TGTGCCAGCAGTCCCCACGGCACAGATACGCAGTATTTT. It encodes CASSPHGTDTQYF.

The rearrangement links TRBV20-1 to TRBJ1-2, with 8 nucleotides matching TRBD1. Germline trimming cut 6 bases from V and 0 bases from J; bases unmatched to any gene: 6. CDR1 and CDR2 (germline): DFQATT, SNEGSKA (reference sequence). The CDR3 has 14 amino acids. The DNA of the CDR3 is TGCAGTGCCGGACAGGGAGCAGCTAACTATGGCTACACCTTC. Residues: CSAGQGAANYGYTF.

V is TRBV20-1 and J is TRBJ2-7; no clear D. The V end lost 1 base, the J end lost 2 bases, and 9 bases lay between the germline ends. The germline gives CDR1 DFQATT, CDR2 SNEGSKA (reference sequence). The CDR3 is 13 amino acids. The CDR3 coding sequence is TGCAGTGCTAGAGGTAACGCCGCCTACGAGCAGTACTTC. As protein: CSARGNAAYEQYF.

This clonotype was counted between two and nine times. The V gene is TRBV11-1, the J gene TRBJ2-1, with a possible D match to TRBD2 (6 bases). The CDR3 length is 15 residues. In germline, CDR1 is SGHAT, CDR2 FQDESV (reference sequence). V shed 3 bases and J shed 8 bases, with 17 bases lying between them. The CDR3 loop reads CASSLGRGPLYEQFF. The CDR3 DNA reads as TGTGCCAGCAGCTTGGGGCGGGGTCCACTGTATGAGCAGTTCTTC. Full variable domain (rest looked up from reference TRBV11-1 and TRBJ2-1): EAEVAQSPRYKITEKSQAVAFWCDPISGHATLYWYRQILGQGPELLVQFQDESVVDDSQLPKDRFSAERLKGVDSTLKIQPAELGDSAMYLCASSLGRGPLYEQFFGPGTRLTVL.

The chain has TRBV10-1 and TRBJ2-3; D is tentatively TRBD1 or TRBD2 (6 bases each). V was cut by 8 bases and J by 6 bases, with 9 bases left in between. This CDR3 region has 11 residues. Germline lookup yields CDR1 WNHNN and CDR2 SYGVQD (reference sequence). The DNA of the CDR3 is TGCGCCAGCGGGGGGCAGGATACGCAGTATTTT. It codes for CASGGQDTQYF.

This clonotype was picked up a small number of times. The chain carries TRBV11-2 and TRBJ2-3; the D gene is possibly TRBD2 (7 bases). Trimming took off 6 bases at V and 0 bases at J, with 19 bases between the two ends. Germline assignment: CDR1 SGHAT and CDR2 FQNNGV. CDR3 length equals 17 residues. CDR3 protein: CASSPRIAGASTDTQYF. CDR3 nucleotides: TGTGCCAGCAGTCCTCGGATCGCGGGGGCCAGCACAGATACGCAGTATTTT.

The CDR3 loop reads CAAQGATNEQFF. DNA of the CDR3: TGTGCCGCTCAGGGGGCAACCAATGAGCAGTTCTTC. V gene TRBV12-3 or TRBV12-4 combines with J gene TRBJ2-1; 8 bases map to TRBD1. This CDR3 has 12 amino acids. Germline trimming cut 11 bases from V and 6 bases from J; bases unmatched to any gene: 6.

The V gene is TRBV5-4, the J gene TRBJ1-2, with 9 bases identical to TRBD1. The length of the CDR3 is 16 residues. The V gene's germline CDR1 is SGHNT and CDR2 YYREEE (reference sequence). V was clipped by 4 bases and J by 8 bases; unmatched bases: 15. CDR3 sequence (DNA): TGTGCCAGCAGCCCGACAGGGGGTATGGAGCGGATCGGCTACACCTTC. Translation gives CASSPTGGMERIGYTF.

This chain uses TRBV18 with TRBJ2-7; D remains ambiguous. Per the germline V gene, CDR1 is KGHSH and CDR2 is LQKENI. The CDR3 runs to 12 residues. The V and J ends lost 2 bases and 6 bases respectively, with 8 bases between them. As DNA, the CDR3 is TGTGCCAGCTCACCAGCCCCGGGCGAGCAGTACTTC. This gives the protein CASSPAPGEQYF.

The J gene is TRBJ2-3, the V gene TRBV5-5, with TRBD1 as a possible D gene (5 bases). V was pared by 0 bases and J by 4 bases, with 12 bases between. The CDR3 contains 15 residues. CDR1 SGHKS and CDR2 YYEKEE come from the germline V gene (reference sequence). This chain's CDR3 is CASSLEANRPDTQYF. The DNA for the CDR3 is TGTGCCAGCAGCTTGGAGGCTAACAGGCCAGATACGCAGTATTTT.

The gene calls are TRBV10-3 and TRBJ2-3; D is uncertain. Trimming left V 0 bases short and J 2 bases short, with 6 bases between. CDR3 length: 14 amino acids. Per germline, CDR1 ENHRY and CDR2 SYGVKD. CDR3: CAISESRATDTQYF. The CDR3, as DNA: TGTGCCATCAGTGAGTCAAGGGCCACAGATACGCAGTATTTT.

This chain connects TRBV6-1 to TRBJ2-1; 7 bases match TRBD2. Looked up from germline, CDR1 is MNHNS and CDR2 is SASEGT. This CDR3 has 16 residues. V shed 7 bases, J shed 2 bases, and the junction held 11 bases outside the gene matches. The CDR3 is CASIIEGRGPYNEQFF. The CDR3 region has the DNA TGTGCCAGCATTATAGAGGGGAGGGGCCCCTACAATGAGCAGTTCTTC.

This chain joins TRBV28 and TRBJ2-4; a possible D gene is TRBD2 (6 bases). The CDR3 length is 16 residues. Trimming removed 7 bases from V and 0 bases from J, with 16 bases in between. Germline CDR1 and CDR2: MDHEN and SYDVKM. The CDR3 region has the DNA TGTGCCAGCACCTCGGGAGACTTGGCAGCCAAAAACATTCAGTACTTC. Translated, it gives CASTSGDLAAKNIQYF.

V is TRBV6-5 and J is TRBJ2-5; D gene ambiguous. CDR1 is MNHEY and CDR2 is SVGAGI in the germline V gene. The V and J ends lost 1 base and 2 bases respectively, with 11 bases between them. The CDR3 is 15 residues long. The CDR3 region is CASSYFPIGQETQYF. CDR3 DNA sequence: TGTGCCAGCAGTTACTTCCCGATAGGGCAAGAGACCCAGTACTTC.